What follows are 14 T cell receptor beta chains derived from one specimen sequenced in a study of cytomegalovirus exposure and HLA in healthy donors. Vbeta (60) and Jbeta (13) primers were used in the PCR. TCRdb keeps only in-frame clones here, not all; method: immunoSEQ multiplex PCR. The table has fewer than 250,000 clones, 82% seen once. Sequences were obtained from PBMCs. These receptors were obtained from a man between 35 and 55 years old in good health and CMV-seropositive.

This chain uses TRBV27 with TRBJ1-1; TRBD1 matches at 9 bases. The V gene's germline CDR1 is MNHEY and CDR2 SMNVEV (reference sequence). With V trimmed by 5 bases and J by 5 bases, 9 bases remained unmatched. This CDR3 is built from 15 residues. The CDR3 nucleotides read TGTGCCAGCAGTCGCCCGGGACAGGGAAAAACTGAAGCTTTCTTT. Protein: CASSRPGQGKTEAFF.

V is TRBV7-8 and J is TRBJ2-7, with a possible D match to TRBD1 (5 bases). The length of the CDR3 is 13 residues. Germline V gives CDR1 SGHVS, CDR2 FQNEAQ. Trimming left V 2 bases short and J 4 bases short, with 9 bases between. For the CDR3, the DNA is TGTGCCAGCAGCTTAATGGACAATTACGAGCAGTACTTC. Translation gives CASSLMDNYEQYF.

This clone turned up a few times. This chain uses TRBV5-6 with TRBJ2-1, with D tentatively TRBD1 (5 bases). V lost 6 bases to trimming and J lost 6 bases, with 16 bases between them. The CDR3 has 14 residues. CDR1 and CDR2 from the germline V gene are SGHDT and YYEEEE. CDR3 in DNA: TGTGCCAGCAAGACCTCTACAGGAATCAATGAGCAGTTCTTC. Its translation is CASKTSTGINEQFF.

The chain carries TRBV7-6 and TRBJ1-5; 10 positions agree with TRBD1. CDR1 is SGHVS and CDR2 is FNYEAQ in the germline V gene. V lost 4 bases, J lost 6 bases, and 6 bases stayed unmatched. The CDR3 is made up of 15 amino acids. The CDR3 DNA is TGTGCCAGCAGCTGGGGACAGGGGAACAGTCAGCCCCAGCATTTT. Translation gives CASSWGQGNSQPQHF.

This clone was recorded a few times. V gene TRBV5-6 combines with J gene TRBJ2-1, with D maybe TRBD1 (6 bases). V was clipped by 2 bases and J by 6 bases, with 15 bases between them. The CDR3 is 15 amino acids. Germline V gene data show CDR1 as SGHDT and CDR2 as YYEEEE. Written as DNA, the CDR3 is TGTGCCAGCAGCTTTGCAGGGGCCGTCGGCAATGAGCAGTTCTTC. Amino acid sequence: CASSFAGAVGNEQFF.

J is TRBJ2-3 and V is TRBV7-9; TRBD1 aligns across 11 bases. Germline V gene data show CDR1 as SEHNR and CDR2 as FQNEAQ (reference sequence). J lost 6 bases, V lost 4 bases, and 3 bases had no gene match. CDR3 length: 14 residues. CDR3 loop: CASSSGQGADTQYF. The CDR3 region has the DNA TGTGCCAGCAGCTCTGGACAGGGGGCCGATACGCAGTATTTT.

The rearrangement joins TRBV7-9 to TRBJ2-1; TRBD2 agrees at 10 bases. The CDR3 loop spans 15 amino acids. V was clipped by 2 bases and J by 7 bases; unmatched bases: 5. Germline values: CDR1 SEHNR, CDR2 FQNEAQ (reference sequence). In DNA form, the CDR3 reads TGTGCCAGCAGCTTAACACTAGCGGGAAGGAATGAGCAGTTCTTC. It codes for CASSLTLAGRNEQFF.

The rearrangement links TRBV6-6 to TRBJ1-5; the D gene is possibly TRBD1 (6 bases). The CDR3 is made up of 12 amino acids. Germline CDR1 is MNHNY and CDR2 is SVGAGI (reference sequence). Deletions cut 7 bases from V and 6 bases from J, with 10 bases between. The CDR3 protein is CASTLQGQPQHF. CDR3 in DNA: TGTGCCAGCACCCTACAGGGTCAGCCCCAGCATTTT.

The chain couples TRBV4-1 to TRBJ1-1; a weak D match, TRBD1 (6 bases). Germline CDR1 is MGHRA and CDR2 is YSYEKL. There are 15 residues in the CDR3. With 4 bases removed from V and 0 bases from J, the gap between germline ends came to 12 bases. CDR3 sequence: CASSLTDRLNTEAFF. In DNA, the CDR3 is TGCGCCAGCAGCCTTACGGACAGATTGAACACTGAAGCTTTCTTT.

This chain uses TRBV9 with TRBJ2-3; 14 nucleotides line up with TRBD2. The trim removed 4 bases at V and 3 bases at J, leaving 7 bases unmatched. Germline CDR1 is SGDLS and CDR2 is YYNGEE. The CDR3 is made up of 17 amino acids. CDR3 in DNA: TGTGCCAGCAGCTTTACGGGACTAGCGGGAGCAACAGATACGCAGTATTTT. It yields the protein CASSFTGLAGATDTQYF.

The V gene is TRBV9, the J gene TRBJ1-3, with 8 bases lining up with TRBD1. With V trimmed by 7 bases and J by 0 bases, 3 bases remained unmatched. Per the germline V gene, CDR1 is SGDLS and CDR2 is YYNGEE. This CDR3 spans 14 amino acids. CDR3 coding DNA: TGTGCCAGCGGCACAGGGGGCTCTGGAAACACCATATATTTT. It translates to CASGTGGSGNTIYF.

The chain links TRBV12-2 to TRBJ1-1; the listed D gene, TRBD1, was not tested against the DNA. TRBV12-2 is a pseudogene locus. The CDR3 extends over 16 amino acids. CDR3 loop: CASRLDNRDRNTEAFF. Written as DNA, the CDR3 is TGTGCAAGTCGCTTAGACAACAGAGATCGTAACACTGAAGCTTTCTTT.

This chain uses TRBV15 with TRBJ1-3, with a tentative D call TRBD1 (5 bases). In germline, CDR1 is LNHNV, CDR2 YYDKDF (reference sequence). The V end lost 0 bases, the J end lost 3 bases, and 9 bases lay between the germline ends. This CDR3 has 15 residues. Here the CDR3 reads CATSRDWGGGNTIYF. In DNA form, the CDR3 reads TGTGCCACCAGCAGAGATTGGGGGGGTGGAAACACCATATATTTT. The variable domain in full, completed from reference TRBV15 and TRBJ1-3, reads DAMVIQNPRYQVTQFGKPVTLSCSQTLNHNVMYWYQQKSSQAPKLLFHYYDKDFNNEADTPDNFQSRRPNTSFCFLDIRSPGLGDTAMYLCATSRDWGGGNTIYFGEGSWLTVV.

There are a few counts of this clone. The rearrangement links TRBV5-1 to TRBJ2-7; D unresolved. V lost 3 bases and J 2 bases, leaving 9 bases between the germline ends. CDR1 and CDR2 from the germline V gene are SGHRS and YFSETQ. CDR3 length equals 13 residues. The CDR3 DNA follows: TGCGCCAGCAGCTCCACTGGTCCCTACGAGCAGTACTTC. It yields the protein CASSSTGPYEQYF.